These T cell receptor beta chains were read from a single sample in a study of CD8 T cells in ankylosing spondylitis. Using its own MiXCR run on the 5' RACE reads, TCRdb lists one record per CDR3 protein. The profile shows roughly 670,000 distinct CDR3 sequences, around 20% of them singletons. Input material: blood, either unsorted or a sorted T cell fraction (not recorded which). These receptors were taken from a male donor with ankylosing spondylitis. Both conserved end residues are part of each CDR3. A D gene is named only where the DNA matches it firmly. Size is stated for part of the rows, as once, few or many counts, or as a class when the clone is expanded.

TRBD1	-	14	TRBV12-3/TRBV12-4	TRBJ2-1	CASSKPNRGNEQFF	TGTGCCAGCAGCAAGCCAAACAGGGGAAATGAGCAGTTCTTC
-	-	14	TRBV7-2	TRBJ1-5	CASSLGSHNQPQHF	TGTGCCAGCAGCTTAGGCAGTCACAATCAGCCCCAGCATTTT
-	many	15	TRBV29-1	TRBJ2-1	CSVEDLGGSYNEQFF	TGCAGCGTTGAAGATCTTGGGGGCTCCTACAATGAGCAGTTCTTC
-	-	15	TRBV18	TRBJ1-2	CASSPGAGANYGYTF	TGTGCCAGCTCACCCGGGGCCGGGGCCAACTATGGCTACACCTTC
-	few	16	TRBV5-6	TRBJ2-1	CASSPRPQYYYNEQFF	TGTGCCAGCAGCCCAAGGCCACAGTATTATTACAATGAGCAGTTCTTC
-	-	15	TRBV7-2	TRBJ1-6	CASSLETGSDSPLHF	TGTGCCAGCAGCTTAGAAACGGGGTCGGATTCACCCCTCCACTTT
-	few	8	TRBV29-1	TRBJ2-1	CSVGEQFF	TGCAGCGTTGGAGAGCAGTTCTTC
-	-	16	TRBV28	TRBJ2-5	CASSDPGVGYQETQYF	TGTGCCAGCAGTGACCCCGGTGTAGGGTACCAAGAGACCCAGTACTTC
-	few	14	TRBV6-1	TRBJ2-3	CASTGKGKTDTQYF	TGTGCCAGCACCGGAAAGGGGAAAACAGATACGCAGTATTTT
-	few	17	TRBV3-1	TRBJ1-4	CASSDSGRVGGGEKLFF	TGTGCCAGCAGCGACTCGGGCCGCGTCGGGGGTGGTGAAAAACTGTTTTTT
-	-	14	TRBV27	TRBJ2-7	CASSLQGWSYEQYF	TGTGCCAGCAGTCTACAGGGTTGGTCCTACGAGCAGTACTTC
-	many	13	TRBV29-1	TRBJ2-3	CSVVRGSTDTQYF	TGCAGCGTTGTTAGGGGAAGCACAGATACGCAGTATTTT
-	-	14	TRBV6-2/TRBV6-3	TRBJ1-5	CASSWRGLNQPQHF	TGTGCCAGCAGTTGGCGGGGGCTCAATCAGCCCCAGCATTTT
TRBD2	few	16	TRBV5-1	TRBJ2-7	CASSLAGLGIIYEQYF	TGCGCCAGCAGCTTGGCCGGACTAGGGATAATCTACGAGCAGTACTTC
-	-	12	TRBV11-2	TRBJ2-7	CASSLGLVEQYF	TGTGCCAGCAGCTTAGGGCTAGTAGAGCAGTACTTC
TRBD2	few	15	TRBV20-1	TRBJ2-1	CSAREGGTGYNEQFF	TGCAGTGCTAGAGAGGGGGGGACGGGATACAATGAGCAGTTCTTC
TRBD2	-	16	TRBV4-2	TRBJ2-5	CASSQETLAGEETQYF	TGTGCCAGCAGCCAAGAAACTCTAGCGGGGGAAGAGACCCAGTACTTC
TRBD1	-	15	TRBV27	TRBJ2-7	CASSPGQGVFIEQYF	TGTGCCAGCAGTCCTGGACAGGGGGTATTTATCGAGCAGTACTTC
-	-	13	TRBV12-3/TRBV12-4	TRBJ2-7	CASSFPQPYEQYF	TGTGCCAGCAGTTTCCCACAACCCTACGAGCAGTACTTC
-	-	14	TRBV29-1	TRBJ1-4	CSVVVAGTSEKLFF	TGCAGCGTTGTTGTGGCAGGGACGAGTGAAAAACTGTTTTTT
-	-	13	TRBV29-1	TRBJ1-1	CSGVARGNTEAFF	TGCAGCGGGGTTGCGAGGGGGAACACTGAAGCTTTCTTT
-	-	19	TRBV21-1	TRBJ2-7	CASSRASHSNGTERYEQYF	TGTGCCAGCAGCAGAGCGAGCCACTCTAACGGGACAGAGCGCTACGAGCAGTACTTC
TRBD1	few	14	TRBV28	TRBJ1-5	CASSHGQANQPQHF	TGTGCCAGCAGCCACGGACAGGCGAATCAGCCCCAGCATTTT
TRBD1	-	15	TRBV5-1	TRBJ1-1	CASSFRGQFDTEAFF	TGCGCCAGCAGCTTCCGGGGACAGTTTGACACTGAAGCTTTCTTT
TRBD1	-	19	TRBV3-1	TRBJ1-3	CASSLWGSTGATSGNTIYF	TGTGCCAGCAGCCTTTGGGGGTCGACAGGGGCGACATCTGGTAACACCATATATTTT
-	few	15	TRBV6-1	TRBJ1-1	CASSELPELNTEAFF	TGTGCCAGCAGTGAATTACCGGAATTGAACACTGAAGCTTTCTTT
-	-	12	TRBV3-1	TRBJ2-2	CASSQDVGELFF	TGTGCCAGCAGCCAAGATGTGGGGGAGCTGTTTTTT
-	-	15	TRBV14	TRBJ1-1	CASSHLRAPNTEAFF	TGTGCCAGCAGCCACCTAAGGGCCCCGAACACTGAAGCTTTCTTT
-	few	14	TRBV12-3/TRBV12-4	TRBJ1-2	CATRALQGFYGYTF	TGTGCCACCAGGGCCCTTCAGGGTTTCTATGGCTACACCTTC
-	few	15	TRBV7-9	TRBJ1-1	CASSSRTAANTEAFF	TGTGCCAGCAGCTCCAGGACCGCCGCGAACACTGAAGCTTTCTTT
TRBD2	few	15	TRBV6-1	TRBJ2-5	CASSKLAGEGKTQYF	TGTGCCAGCAGTAAACTAGCGGGAGAGGGAAAGACCCAGTACTTC
TRBD2	-	15	TRBV7-9	TRBJ2-7	CASSSPGLAGGEQYF	TGTGCCAGCAGCTCGCCGGGACTAGCGGGAGGCGAGCAGTACTTC
-	-	13	TRBV27	TRBJ2-1	CASSLGTLNEQFF	TGTGCCAGCAGTTTAGGGACCCTCAATGAGCAGTTCTTC
-	few	12	TRBV7-2	TRBJ2-1	CASSLRVGEQFF	TGTGCCAGCAGCTTAAGGGTAGGGGAGCAGTTCTTC
-	-	16	TRBV5-1	TRBJ2-5	CASSFFSGVPEETQYF	TGCGCCAGCAGCTTCTTCTCAGGAGTCCCAGAAGAGACCCAGTACTTC
-	few	14	TRBV3-1	TRBJ1-2	CASSQDSGAQADLF	TGTGCCAGCAGCCAAGATTCCGGCGCCCAGGCGGATCTTTTC
-	-	14	TRBV7-2	TRBJ2-2	CASSWTGVPGELFF	TGTGCCAGCAGCTGGACGGGGGTACCCGGGGAGCTGTTTTTT
-	few	13	TRBV12-3/TRBV12-4	TRBJ1-1	CASSGPRGAEALF	TGTGCCAGCAGTGGACCCCGGGGGGCTGAAGCTCTCTTT
-	few	14	TRBV5-1	TRBJ2-1	CASSLDHEVNEQFF	TGCGCCAGCAGCTTGGATCACGAAGTCAATGAGCAGTTCTTC
-	-	12	TRBV29-1	TRBJ2-7	CSVEASEYEQYF	TGCAGCGTTGAGGCTAGCGAGTACGAGCAGTACTTC
TRBD1	many	21	TRBV12-3/TRBV12-4	TRBJ1-1	CASSSTMNRDRGLGGLTEAFF	TGTGCCAGCAGTTCAACAATGAACCGGGACAGGGGGCTTGGAGGTTTGACTGAAGCTTTCTTT
-	few	15	TRBV7-2	TRBJ2-3	CASSLSLASTDTQYF	TGTGCCAGCAGCTTATCTCTAGCCTCCACAGATACGCAGTATTTT
-	-	14	TRBV28	TRBJ2-1	CASSFGGVRVEQFF	TGTGCCAGCAGTTTCGGGGGAGTACGGGTTGAGCAGTTCTTC
-	-	15	TRBV4-2	TRBJ1-2	CASSQDQGTNYGYTF	TGTGCCAGCAGCCAAGATCAGGGCACCAACTATGGCTACACCTTC
TRBD1	few	13	TRBV6-1	TRBJ1-1	CASSAVRGAEAFF	TGTGCCAGCAGTGCGGTCAGGGGGGCTGAAGCTTTCTTT
-	-	15	TRBV14	TRBJ2-7	CASSQPIQPVGEQYF	TGTGCCAGCAGCCAGCCCATACAACCAGTGGGCGAGCAGTACTTC
TRBD2	-	13	TRBV30	TRBJ2-7	CAWSLGGTYEQYF	TGTGCCTGGAGTTTGGGGGGGACCTACGAGCAGTACTTC
-	-	14	TRBV7-9	TRBJ2-3	CASRRGGGGDTQYF	TGTGCCAGCAGACGTGGGGGGGGCGGAGATACGCAGTATTTT
-	-	15	TRBV5-1	TRBJ1-3	CASSLDPGAGNTIYF	TGCGCCAGCAGCTTGGATCCGGGGGCTGGAAACACCATATATTTT
TRBD2	-	16	TRBV10-3	TRBJ2-7	CASSVLGLAGAYEQYF	TGTGCCTCATCCGTCCTGGGACTAGCGGGAGCCTACGAGCAGTACTTC